These T cell receptor beta chains were read from a single sample in a study of T cell changes during pregnancy in multiple sclerosis. Sequenced by immunoSEQ multiplex PCR; TCRdb stores in-frame clones only, minus some. The sample includes some 27,000 clones, 89% seen only once; the top ten take about 0.61%. Sequences were derived from CD4+ T cells from peripheral blood mononuclear cells, sampled in the first trimester of pregnancy. The receptors come from a female donor in good health, enrolled as a control in a pregnancy study. Both conserved end residues are part of each CDR3. A D gene is named only where the DNA matches it firmly. Size is omitted from some rows. Given values are once, few, many or a class for expanded clones.

clone size: NA; D gene: NA; J gene: TRBJ1-4; V gene: TRBV11-2; CDR3 protein: CASSFLQGSGKLFF; CDR3 DNA: TGTGCCAGCAGCTTTTTGCAGGGTAGCGGAAAACTGTTTTTT
clone size: NA; D gene: NA; J gene: TRBJ1-5; V gene: TRBV6-6; CDR3 protein: CASSRLRNQPQHF; CDR3 DNA: TGTGCCAGCAGTCGACTCCGAAATCAGCCCCAGCATTTT
clone size: NA; D gene: TRBD1; J gene: TRBJ2-3; V gene: TRBV10-3; CDR3 protein: CAISQGAADTQYF; CDR3 DNA: TGTGCCATCAGCCAGGGGGCCGCAGATACGCAGTATTTT
clone size: NA; D gene: NA; J gene: TRBJ1-5; V gene: TRBV30; CDR3 protein: CAWSQGERSNQPQHF; CDR3 DNA: TGTGCCTGGAGTCAAGGGGAACGGAGCAATCAGCCCCAGCATTTT
clone size: NA; D gene: TRBD2; J gene: TRBJ2-7; V gene: TRBV30; CDR3 protein: CASRIREVNEQYF; CDR3 DNA: TGTGCCTCGCGTATACGGGAGGTCAACGAGCAGTACTTC
clone size: NA; D gene: NA; J gene: TRBJ2-3; V gene: TRBV11-2; CDR3 protein: CASSLVQGTDTQYF; CDR3 DNA: TGTGCCAGCAGCTTAGTCCAGGGCACAGATACGCAGTATTTT
clone size: NA; D gene: NA; J gene: TRBJ1-1; V gene: TRBV11-2; CDR3 protein: CASSFRAGDTEAFF; CDR3 DNA: TGTGCCAGCAGCTTTAGGGCGGGGGACACTGAAGCTTTCTTT
clone size: NA; D gene: NA; J gene: TRBJ2-3; V gene: TRBV5-4; CDR3 protein: CASSPTSTPDTQYF; CDR3 DNA: TGTGCCAGCAGCCCGACTAGTACGCCAGATACGCAGTATTTT
clone size: NA; D gene: TRBD1; J gene: TRBJ1-1; V gene: TRBV23-1; CDR3 protein: CASSQSPTGKLMNTEAFF; CDR3 DNA: TGCGCCAGCAGTCAATCCCCGACAGGGAAGTTAATGAACACTGAAGCTTTCTTT
clone size: NA; D gene: TRBD1; J gene: TRBJ1-5; V gene: TRBV4-3; CDR3 protein: CASSQRTGERNQPQHF; CDR3 DNA: TGCGCCAGCAGCCAAAGGACAGGGGAGCGCAATCAGCCCCAGCATTTT
clone size: NA; D gene: NA; J gene: TRBJ2-2; V gene: TRBV11-3; CDR3 protein: CASSLSRGNKELFF; CDR3 DNA: TGTGCCAGCAGCCTGAGCCGGGGGAATAAGGAGCTGTTTTTT
clone size: NA; D gene: TRBD2; J gene: TRBJ2-2; V gene: TRBV2; CDR3 protein: CASSLAGGLSTGELFF; CDR3 DNA: TGTGCCAGCAGTTTAGCGGGGGGCCTTAGCACCGGGGAGCTGTTTTTT
clone size: NA; D gene: NA; J gene: TRBJ2-7; V gene: TRBV5-1; CDR3 protein: CASSLDFYEQYF; CDR3 DNA: TGCGCCAGCAGCTTAGACTTCTACGAGCAGTACTTC
clone size: NA; D gene: NA; J gene: TRBJ1-5; V gene: TRBV19; CDR3 protein: CASSMGRDFLTLQNHQPQHF; CDR3 DNA: TGTGCCAGTAGTATGGGAAGGGACTTTCTCACACTTCAGAACCATCAGCCCCAGCATTTT
clone size: NA; D gene: NA; J gene: TRBJ2-5; V gene: TRBV5-6; CDR3 protein: CASSLTWDSTGETQYF; CDR3 DNA: TGTGCCAGCAGCTTGACCTGGGACTCTACAGGAGAGACCCAGTACTTC
clone size: NA; D gene: TRBD2; J gene: TRBJ2-3; V gene: TRBV27; CDR3 protein: CASSLRSSGTSTDTQYF; CDR3 DNA: TGTGCCAGCAGTTTAAGGTCTAGCGGGACAAGCACAGATACGCAGTATTTT
clone size: NA; D gene: NA; J gene: TRBJ2-1; V gene: TRBV10-2; CDR3 protein: CASSTSLGNEQFF; CDR3 DNA: TGCGCCAGCAGTACTAGCCTGGGCAATGAGCAGTTCTTC
clone size: few; D gene: NA; J gene: TRBJ1-5; V gene: TRBV4-2; CDR3 protein: CASSQGVNQPQHF; CDR3 DNA: TGTGCCAGCAGCCAAGGAGTAAATCAGCCCCAGCATTTT
clone size: NA; D gene: TRBD2; J gene: TRBJ2-1; V gene: TRBV7-3; CDR3 protein: CASSVKSGVNEQFF; CDR3 DNA: TGTGCCAGCAGCGTGAAAAGCGGGGTCAATGAGCAGTTCTTC
clone size: NA; D gene: NA; J gene: TRBJ2-2; V gene: TRBV4-2; CDR3 protein: CASSLHTGSNTGELFF; CDR3 DNA: TGTGCCAGCAGCCTCCACACGGGAAGCAACACCGGGGAGCTGTTTTTT
clone size: once; D gene: NA; J gene: TRBJ2-5; V gene: TRBV7-9; CDR3 protein: CASSLGLGQRSQETQYF; CDR3 DNA: TGTGCCAGCAGCTTAGGTTTGGGCCAGCGGAGCCAAGAGACCCAGTACTTC
clone size: NA; D gene: TRBD2; J gene: TRBJ2-7; V gene: TRBV5-6; CDR3 protein: CASSLFGGSGRTYEQYF; CDR3 DNA: TGTGCCAGCAGCTTGTTCGGTGGTAGCGGGAGGACCTACGAGCAGTACTTC
clone size: NA; D gene: NA; J gene: TRBJ1-2; V gene: TRBV10-1; CDR3 protein: CASSESANGYTF; CDR3 DNA: TGCGCCAGCAGTGAGTCGGCAAATGGCTACACCTTC
clone size: NA; D gene: TRBD1; J gene: TRBJ1-2; V gene: TRBV9; CDR3 protein: CASSVAGQNYGYTF; CDR3 DNA: TGTGCCAGCAGCGTAGCGGGACAGAACTATGGCTACACCTTC
clone size: NA; D gene: NA; J gene: TRBJ2-7; V gene: TRBV6-1; CDR3 protein: CASSESGYEQYF; CDR3 DNA: TGTGCCAGCAGTGAGAGCGGCTACGAGCAGTACTTC
clone size: NA; D gene: TRBD1; J gene: TRBJ1-2; V gene: TRBV12-5; CDR3 protein: CASGSYRGRSDGYTF; CDR3 DNA: TGTGCTAGTGGTTCATACAGGGGGCGCTCAGATGGCTACACCTTC
clone size: NA; D gene: NA; J gene: TRBJ1-1; V gene: TRBV2; CDR3 protein: CASTSVGATGNTEAFF; CDR3 DNA: TGTGCCAGCACCTCGGTGGGGGCGACAGGGAACACTGAAGCTTTCTTT
clone size: NA; D gene: NA; J gene: TRBJ2-1; V gene: TRBV19; CDR3 protein: CASSGASEVYNEQFF; CDR3 DNA: TGTGCCAGTAGTGGGGCTAGCGAAGTTTACAATGAGCAGTTCTTC
clone size: NA; D gene: TRBD2; J gene: TRBJ2-5; V gene: TRBV5-8; CDR3 protein: CASSRGLAGGKETQYF; CDR3 DNA: TGTGCCAGCAGCCGTGGACTAGCGGGAGGAAAGGAGACCCAGTACTTC
clone size: NA; D gene: TRBD2; J gene: TRBJ2-1; V gene: TRBV18; CDR3 protein: CASSLLAGDVDEQFF; CDR3 DNA: TGTGCCAGCTCCCTGCTAGCGGGAGATGTCGATGAGCAGTTCTTC
clone size: NA; D gene: TRBD1; J gene: TRBJ2-7; V gene: TRBV18; CDR3 protein: CASSRDRASSYEQYF; CDR3 DNA: TGTGCCAGCTCAAGGGACAGGGCCAGCTCCTACGAGCAGTACTTC
clone size: NA; D gene: NA; J gene: TRBJ2-7; V gene: TRBV29-1; CDR3 protein: CSGGAGTGEQYF; CDR3 DNA: TGCAGCGGCGGGGCAGGGACGGGTGAGCAGTACTTC
clone size: NA; D gene: NA; J gene: TRBJ2-2; V gene: TRBV28; CDR3 protein: CASNPGDYPDTGELFF; CDR3 DNA: TGTGCCAGCAACCCCGGAGACTATCCGGACACCGGGGAGCTGTTTTTT
clone size: few; D gene: NA; J gene: TRBJ2-7; V gene: TRBV5-1; CDR3 protein: CASSQDPSSYEQYF; CDR3 DNA: TGCGCCAGCAGCCAAGACCCTAGCTCCTACGAGCAGTACTTC
clone size: NA; D gene: TRBD2; J gene: TRBJ2-1; V gene: TRBV5-1; CDR3 protein: CASSLASGGNEQFF; CDR3 DNA: TGCGCCAGCAGCTTGGCTAGCGGGGGGAATGAGCAGTTCTTC
clone size: NA; D gene: NA; J gene: TRBJ1-1; V gene: TRBV11-2; CDR3 protein: CAGSSLRATEAFF; CDR3 DNA: TGTGCCGGCAGCTCCCTCCGAGCCACTGAAGCTTTCTTT
clone size: NA; D gene: NA; J gene: TRBJ1-1; V gene: TRBV18; CDR3 protein: CASSPNGGTEAFF; CDR3 DNA: TGTGCCAGCTCACCCAATGGCGGCACTGAAGCTTTCTTT
clone size: NA; D gene: TRBD2; J gene: TRBJ2-7; V gene: TRBV7-2; CDR3 protein: CASSFLAGRPNEQYF; CDR3 DNA: TGTGCCAGCAGCTTTCTAGCGGGTCGGCCTAACGAGCAGTACTTC
clone size: NA; D gene: TRBD2; J gene: TRBJ2-3; V gene: TRBV5-4; CDR3 protein: CASSLQKRGNTDTQYF; CDR3 DNA: TGTGCCAGCAGCCTCCAAAAGCGGGGGAACACAGATACGCAGTATTTT
clone size: NA; D gene: NA; J gene: TRBJ2-7; V gene: TRBV21-1; CDR3 protein: CASSKAGLYEQYF; CDR3 DNA: TGTGCCAGCAGCAAGGCAGGACTCTACGAGCAGTACTTC
clone size: NA; D gene: NA; J gene: TRBJ2-7; V gene: TRBV19; CDR3 protein: CASSIGGASAYEQYF; CDR3 DNA: TGTGCCAGTAGTATCGGAGGGGCCTCGGCCTACGAGCAGTACTTC
clone size: NA; D gene: TRBD2; J gene: TRBJ2-1; V gene: TRBV9; CDR3 protein: CASGGLAVYNEQFF; CDR3 DNA: TGTGCCAGCGGGGGACTAGCGGTTTACAATGAGCAGTTCTTC
clone size: NA; D gene: TRBD2; J gene: TRBJ2-7; V gene: TRBV9; CDR3 protein: CASSGKNGGESYEQYF; CDR3 DNA: TGTGCCAGCAGCGGTAAAAACGGGGGGGAATCCTACGAGCAGTACTTC
clone size: NA; D gene: TRBD1; J gene: TRBJ1-1; V gene: TRBV27; CDR3 protein: CASSLFSTGGDTEAFF; CDR3 DNA: TGTGCCAGCAGTTTGTTCTCGACAGGGGGGGACACTGAAGCTTTCTTT
clone size: NA; D gene: NA; J gene: TRBJ1-1; V gene: TRBV6-1; CDR3 protein: CASSEGPGLNTEAFF; CDR3 DNA: TGTGCCAGCAGTGAAGGCCCGGGTCTGAACACTGAAGCTTTCTTT
clone size: NA; D gene: TRBD2; J gene: TRBJ2-4; V gene: TRBV7-9; CDR3 protein: CASTRGEGNIQYF; CDR3 DNA: TGTGCCAGCACCCGGGGGGAGGGCAACATTCAGTACTTC
clone size: once; D gene: TRBD2; J gene: TRBJ2-7; V gene: TRBV11-2; CDR3 protein: CASSHGLAGGPGEQYF; CDR3 DNA: TGTGCCAGCAGCCACGGACTAGCGGGAGGGCCAGGGGAGCAGTACTTC
clone size: NA; D gene: TRBD2; J gene: TRBJ2-3; V gene: TRBV28; CDR3 protein: CASSLGGRTDTDTQYF; CDR3 DNA: TGTGCCAGCAGTTTGGGGGGGAGGACCGACACAGATACGCAGTATTTT
clone size: few; D gene: TRBD1; J gene: TRBJ2-7; V gene: TRBV2; CDR3 protein: CASSEAQDYRGYEQYF; CDR3 DNA: TGTGCCAGCAGTGAAGCGCAAGACTACAGGGGTTACGAGCAGTACTTC
clone size: NA; D gene: NA; J gene: TRBJ1-6; V gene: TRBV30; CDR3 protein: CAWSEQGSPLHF; CDR3 DNA: TGTGCCTGGAGTGAACAGGGCTCACCCCTCCACTTT
clone size: NA; D gene: NA; J gene: TRBJ1-2; V gene: TRBV27; CDR3 protein: CASSSQYQGTYGYTF; CDR3 DNA: TGTGCCAGCAGTTCCCAATATCAGGGGACCTATGGCTACACCTTC
clone size: NA; D gene: NA; J gene: TRBJ2-1; V gene: TRBV21-1; CDR3 protein: CASTQAKKGTSGSQSSYNEQFF; CDR3 DNA: TGTGCCAGCACCCAAGCAAAGAAGGGGACTAGCGGATCACAGAGCTCCTACAATGAGCAGTTCTTC
clone size: NA; D gene: TRBD2; J gene: TRBJ2-7; V gene: TRBV10-3; CDR3 protein: CAISESLAGGPPYEQYF; CDR3 DNA: TGTGCCATCAGTGAGTCTTTAGCGGGAGGGCCTCCCTACGAGCAGTACTTC
clone size: NA; D gene: NA; J gene: TRBJ2-3; V gene: TRBV27; CDR3 protein: CASRTTGMDTQYF; CDR3 DNA: TGTGCCAGCAGAACTACAGGGATGGATACGCAGTATTTT
clone size: NA; D gene: NA; J gene: TRBJ1-5; V gene: TRBV28; CDR3 protein: CASSTRRVFRNQPQHF; CDR3 DNA: TGTGCCAGCAGTACCCGCCGGGTTTTTAGGAATCAGCCCCAGCATTTT
clone size: once; D gene: NA; J gene: TRBJ2-7; V gene: TRBV29-1; CDR3 protein: CSVDGGASYEQYF; CDR3 DNA: TGCAGCGTTGATGGAGGGGCCTCCTACGAGCAGTACTTC
clone size: NA; D gene: NA; J gene: TRBJ2-1; V gene: TRBV5-6; CDR3 protein: CASSSQQEGFPYNEQFF; CDR3 DNA: TGTGCCAGCAGCTCTCAACAGGAAGGTTTCCCCTACAATGAGCAGTTCTTC
clone size: NA; D gene: TRBD2; J gene: TRBJ2-3; V gene: TRBV18; CDR3 protein: CASSPESSGKTDTQYF; CDR3 DNA: TGTGCCAGCTCACCTGAATCTAGCGGGAAAACAGATACGCAGTATTTT
clone size: NA; D gene: NA; J gene: TRBJ2-2; V gene: TRBV7-8; CDR3 protein: CASSFSHGELFF; CDR3 DNA: TGTGCCAGCAGCTTTAGTCACGGGGAGCTGTTTTTT
clone size: once; D gene: NA; J gene: TRBJ2-1; V gene: TRBV7-2; CDR3 protein: CASSLGLQGNEQFF; CDR3 DNA: TGTGCCAGCAGCTTAGGCCTACAGGGAAATGAGCAGTTCTTC